This T cell receptor (beta chain) appears in the sequencing data of a study of blood T cells in healthy people across ages. Study-level information: Per every two T cells, about one barcoded beta molecule was captured by template switching.

A J-beta primer mix and a sample-barcoded 5' primer were used in a second PCR of roughly 6 to 12 cycles. Each cDNA molecule, via a template-switch adaptor with 12 random nucleotides, was tagged. Using its own MiXCR run on the 5' RACE reads, TCRdb lists one record per CDR3 protein. The data hold about 650,000 distinct CDR3 sequences, with roughly half observed a single time. The extraction recovered at least 5.5 micrograms of total RNA per sample. Turning to this clonotype: A much more abundant neighbour one base away suggests this may be a read error.

Germline V gene data show CDR1 as MNHNY and CDR2 as SVGAGI (reference sequence). The CDR3 is 14 residues long. The TCR comes from a woman of 80 years or more in good health. This chain links TRBV6-6 with TRBJ2-7; 7 bases match TRBD2. The DNA end is more similar to TRBJ2-5, so the J call may be wrong. Sequenced sample: blood. The CDR3 region has the DNA TGTGCCAGCAGCCACGCTAGCGGTATGAAGACCCAGTACTTC. Translated: CASSHASGMKTQYF.